The 11 T cell receptor beta chains in this list originate from one sample, sequenced in a study of blood T cells in healthy people across ages. For the second PCR, which ran for roughly 6 to 12 cycles, a sample-barcoded 5' primer and a J-beta primer mix were used. A single record per CDR3 protein comes from TCRdb applying MiXCR to the 5' RACE reads. The sample shows 600,000 to 800,000 distinct CDR3 sequences, over 20% of them seen only once. Sequencing input: blood. All receptors derive from a man between 65 and 80 years old in good health.

This sequence joins TRBV7-2 and TRBJ2-5; D is ambiguous. CDR1 is SGHTA and CDR2 is FQGNSA in the germline V gene. The CDR3 is made up of 13 amino acids. V was clipped by 1 base and J by 7 bases, with 10 bases between them. The CDR3 here is CASSLEDLTTQYF. CDR3 sequence (DNA): TGTGCCAGCAGCTTAGAAGACCTCACGACCCAGTACTTC. The full variable domain, rest sourced from reference TRBV7-2 and TRBJ2-5, is GAGVSQSPSNKVTEKGKDVELRCDPISGHTALYWYRQSLGQGLEFLIYFQGNSAPDKSGLPSDRFSAERTGGSVSTLTIQRTQQEDSAVYLCASSLEDLTTQYFGPGTRLLVL.

This clonotype was recorded a few times. V is TRBV7-9 and J is TRBJ2-1; D ambiguous. The CDR3 totals 15 residues. Trimming stripped 5 bases from V and 0 bases from J, with 11 bases between. Looked up from germline, CDR1 is SEHNR and CDR2 is FQNEAQ (reference sequence). The DNA for the CDR3 is TGTGCCAGCAGCCTTAAACCAAGCTCCTACAATGAGCAGTTCTTC. Its translation: CASSLKPSSYNEQFF.

This chain uses TRBV20-1 with TRBJ1-4; D not certain. From germline, CDR1 is DFQATT and CDR2 SNEGSKA (reference sequence). This CDR3 has 14 amino acids. In DNA, the CDR3 is TGCAGCGCCCAAATGGGAGCAACTAATGAAAAACTGTTTTTT. It specifies CSAQMGATNEKLFF.

A remark on this clonotype: A read error may produce the germline difference seen at one junction end. The chain uses TRBV3-1 and TRBJ2-2, with 8 bases fitting TRBD2. Germline CDR1 LGHDT, CDR2 YNNKEL (reference sequence). CDR3 length equals 15 residues. CDR3 nucleotide sequence: TGTGCCAGCAGCCCGCGGGAGGCCAACACCGGGGGGCTGTTTTTT. Translating gives CASSPREANTGGLFF.

This clonotype has a handful of counts. The gene calls are TRBV20-1 and TRBJ2-7; TRBD2 agrees at 13 bases. The CDR3 runs 14 residues. The ends lost 6 bases at V and 1 base at J; junction bases unmatched: 3. Per germline, CDR1 DFQATT and CDR2 SNEGSKA (reference sequence). CDR3 coding DNA: TGCAGTGCCACGACTAGCGGGAGGTCCTACGAGCAGTACTTC. This sequence encodes CSATTSGRSYEQYF.

This clonotype appeared a few times. The rearrangement links TRBV5-1 to TRBJ2-1; 14 positions match TRBD2. There are 19 residues in the CDR3. Trimming took 4 bases from V and 0 from J; bases not matched to a gene: 9. Germline V gene data show CDR1 as SGHRS and CDR2 as YFSETQ. The CDR3: CASSLQPGLAGVSYNEQFF. CDR3 DNA: TGCGCCAGCAGCCTACAACCGGGACTAGCGGGAGTCTCCTACAATGAGCAGTTCTTC.

The chain uses TRBV9 and TRBJ2-3; 8 bases agree with TRBD2. V was clipped by 3 bases and J by 2 bases; unmatched bases: 5. Germline CDR1 is SGDLS and CDR2 is YYNGEE. The CDR3 is 15 residues long. The CDR3 DNA sequence: TGTGCCAGCAGCGCTGAACTAGCGGACACAGATACGCAGTATTTT. It specifies CASSAELADTDTQYF.

This clonotype was detected only a few times. The chain has TRBV12-3 or TRBV12-4 and TRBJ1-2, with a tentative D call TRBD1 (6 bases). V lost 7 bases to trimming and J lost 4 bases, with 13 bases between them. The CDR3 has 13 amino acids. DNA of the CDR3: TGTGCCAGCACCAACGGGACATTCTATGGCTACACCTTC. This codes for CASTNGTFYGYTF.

A few counts support this clonotype. The J gene is TRBJ1-4, the V gene TRBV7-2, with a possible D match to TRBD1 (5 bases). V gave up 4 bases and J gave up 4 bases, with 10 bases separating them. CDR1 is SGHTA and CDR2 is FQGNSA in the germline V gene. This CDR3 comprises 14 residues. DNA of the CDR3: TGTGCCAGCAGCTCGGGAGGGGATAATGAAAAACTGTTTTTT. It encodes CASSSGGDNEKLFF.

The chain uses TRBV10-3 and TRBJ1-3; D not certain. The CDR3 loop spans 12 amino acids. The V end lost 3 bases, the J end lost 3 bases, and 3 bases lay between the germline ends. Per germline, CDR1 ENHRY and CDR2 SYGVKD. CDR3: CAISDVGNTIYF. Here the CDR3 DNA reads TGTGCCATCAGTGACGTTGGAAACACCATATATTTT.

The V call is TRBV20-1, the J call TRBJ2-7, with D possibly being TRBD1 (6 bases). Germline values: CDR1 DFQATT, CDR2 SNEGSKA (reference sequence). The CDR3 extends over 14 amino acids. The germline V and J ends were trimmed by 1 base and 2 bases, with 12 bases remaining between them. The CDR3 DNA reads TGCAGTGCTAGAGTGGGGACACGAACCTACGAGCAGTACTTC. As protein: CSARVGTRTYEQYF.